The 17 T cell receptor beta chains below come from one sample, sequenced in a study of OX40 agonist ivuxolimab in advanced cancers. The protocol was immunoSEQ multiplex PCR, while the TCRdb copy is restricted to in-frame clones and leaves out a portion. This table holds about 69,000 clones, around 85% found once. This specimen was CD4+ or CD8+ T cells sorted from blood, taken in a trial of the OX40 agonist ivuxolimab. These receptors all come from an adult with an advanced solid tumor such as melanoma, head and neck, liver or kidney cancer.

V usage is TRBV7-2 and J usage is TRBJ2-5; D possibly corresponds to TRBD1 (6 bases). Germline CDR1 is SGHTA and CDR2 is FQGNSA. The V and J ends lost 5 bases and 2 bases respectively, with 12 bases between them. There are 14 residues in the CDR3. The CDR3 coding sequence is TGTGCCAGCAGCCCCGGGACACCTCAAGAGACCCAGTACTTC. This encodes CASSPGTPQETQYF.

V is TRBV27 and J is TRBJ2-2, with D tentatively TRBD2 (6 bases). Trimming took 6 bases from V and 2 from J, leaving 16 bases between them. The CDR3 is 16 amino acids. Germline V lookup: CDR1 MNHEY, CDR2 SMNVEV (reference sequence). CDR3 in amino acids: CASRTNAGSNTGELFF. The CDR3, as DNA: TGTGCCAGCAGGACGAATGCGGGGTCCAACACCGGGGAGCTGTTTTTT.

V and J are TRBV6-1 and TRBJ2-5, with TRBD2 identical over 8 bases. The V and J ends lost 1 base and 5 bases, in that order; junction bases with no gene match: 9. The CDR3 extends over 16 amino acids. Germline-derived CDR1 and CDR2 are MNHNS and SASEGT. CDR3: CASSEGVAGSWETQYF. Written as DNA, the CDR3 is TGTGCCAGCAGTGAAGGGGTAGCGGGGTCCTGGGAGACCCAGTACTTC.

The rearrangement uses TRBV18 and TRBJ1-1; D ambiguous. Germline V gene sequence: CDR1 KGHSH, CDR2 LQKENI. This CDR3 contains 15 residues. Trimming left V 4 bases short and J 1 base short, with 13 bases between. For the CDR3, the DNA is TGTGCCAGCTCACTTCTGGGAGGAGGGAACACTGAAGCTTTCTTT. Protein product: CASSLLGGGNTEAFF.

The V call is TRBV28, the J call TRBJ1-1; D remains ambiguous. This CDR3 is built from 13 residues. Trimming left V 3 bases short and J 4 bases short, with 9 bases between. Germline loops: CDR1 MDHEN, CDR2 SYDVKM. CDR3 nucleotides: TGTGCCAGCAGTTTTTCGGCGGGCACTGAAGCTTTCTTT. This translates into CASSFSAGTEAFF.

The chain links TRBV4-1 to TRBJ2-5; 9 bases match TRBD1. TRBJ2-7 explains the end of the DNA better; the J call may be wrong. CDR3 length equals 16 residues. Germline-derived CDR1 and CDR2 are MGHRA and YSYEKL. CDR3 amino acids: CASSQRDRVSSYEQYF. For the CDR3, the DNA is TGCGCCAGCAGCCAAAGGGACAGGGTTTCTTCCTACGAGCAGTACTTC.

The gene calls are TRBV7-6 and TRBJ1-5; 9 bases fit TRBD1. From germline, CDR1 is SGHVS and CDR2 FNYEAQ. This CDR3 region has 18 residues. Trimming at V came to 0 bases and at J to 0 bases, leaving 6 bases not matched to a gene. The CDR3 loop reads CASSLAGDRVYSNQPQHF. CDR3 nucleotides: TGTGCCAGCAGCTTAGCAGGGGACAGGGTCTATAGCAATCAGCCCCAGCATTTT. Using reference TRBV7-6 and TRBJ1-5 for the parts outside the CDR3, the full variable domain is GAGVSQSPRYKVTKRGQDVALRCDPISGHVSLYWYRQALGQGPEFLTYFNYEAQQDKSGLPNDRFSAERPEGSISTLTIQRTEQRDSAMYRCASSLAGDRVYSNQPQHFGDGTRLSIL.

V is TRBV6-6 and J is TRBJ2-7; D might be TRBD1 or TRBD2, each matching 5 bases. Germline CDR1 MNHNY, CDR2 SVGAGI (reference sequence). The germline V and J ends were trimmed by 0 bases and 5 bases, with 17 bases remaining between them. The length of the CDR3 is 16 residues. The CDR3 region is CASSYSQLVGDDEQYF. CDR3 nucleotides: TGTGCCAGCAGTTACTCCCAATTGGTAGGGGACGACGAGCAGTACTTC.

The chain employs TRBV28 and TRBJ2-3; 9 bases fit TRBD2. The germline V gene has CDR1 MDHEN and CDR2 SYDVKM. V lost 2 bases and J lost 1; bases outside the gene matches: 4. CDR3 length: 16 residues. The CDR3 DNA reads TGTGCCAGCAGTTTAATAGCGGGAGTGGGCACAGATACGCAGTATTTT. It yields the protein CASSLIAGVGTDTQYF.

V gene TRBV19 combines with J gene TRBJ2-7; TRBD1 is a possible D gene (5 bases). Trimming removed 6 bases at V and 6 bases at J, with 15 bases between. Germline loops: CDR1 LNHDA, CDR2 SQIVND (reference sequence). The CDR3 has 13 amino acids. Here the CDR3 DNA reads TGTGCCAGTAGCACAGGCACTAATGGCGAGCAGTACTTC. Translating it yields CASSTGTNGEQYF.

This chain uses TRBV5-1 with TRBJ1-6; 7 bases align to TRBD1. Germline V gene sequence: CDR1 SGHRS, CDR2 YFSETQ. CDR3 length equals 14 residues. V gave up 4 bases and J gave up 6 bases; unmatched junction bases: 4. The CDR3 loop reads CASSPGTVNSPLHF. The CDR3 nucleotides are TGCGCCAGCAGCCCGGGGACAGTTAATTCACCCCTCCACTTT.

V and J are TRBV25-1 and TRBJ2-7, with TRBD1 matching 9 bases. Unmatched junction bases numbered 15, after V lost 6 bases and J lost 3 bases. The CDR3 consists of 17 residues. CDR1 and CDR2 from the germline V gene are MGHDK and SYGVNS. In DNA, the CDR3 is TGTGCCAGCAGCGCCATCCCCGGGCGGACAGGGGACTACGAGCAGTACTTC. Translation: CASSAIPGRTGDYEQYF.

The rearrangement links TRBV2 to TRBJ1-1, with a possible D match to TRBD1 (5 bases). The V end lost 6 bases, the J end lost 1 base, and 6 bases lay between the germline ends. CDR3 length: 12 residues. Germline V CDR1 and CDR2: SNHLY, FYNNEI. The CDR3 DNA follows: TGTGCCAGCAGGGGGGGGAACACTGAAGCTTTCTTT. Protein: CASRGGNTEAFF.

V and J are TRBV28 and TRBJ2-1, with no clear D. Per germline, CDR1 MDHEN and CDR2 SYDVKM. The V gene lost 6 bases and the J gene lost 0 bases, with 6 bases spanning the gap. The CDR3 is 13 residues long. CDR3 in DNA: TGTGCCAGCAGGGGTCTCTCCTACAATGAGCAGTTCTTC. It yields the protein CASRGLSYNEQFF.

The chain carries TRBV15 and TRBJ1-2; D ambiguous. V dropped 3 bases and J dropped 2 bases, with 16 bases sitting between them. The CDR3 consists of 16 residues. Looked up from germline, CDR1 is LNHNV and CDR2 is YYDKDF (reference sequence). CDR3 loop: CATSRRSLAANYGYTF. The CDR3 coding sequence is TGTGCCACCAGCAGGAGAAGTCTAGCAGCGAACTATGGCTACACCTTC. Full variable domain (missing parts from reference TRBV15 and TRBJ1-2): DAMVIQNPRYQVTQFGKPVTLSCSQTLNHNVMYWYQQKSSQAPKLLFHYYDKDFNNEADTPDNFQSRRPNTSFCFLDIRSPGLGDTAMYLCATSRRSLAANYGYTFGSGTRLTVV.

The chain has TRBV18 and TRBJ1-5, with 7 bases that match TRBD1. CDR1 is KGHSH, CDR2 LQKENI, per germline. V dropped 6 bases and J dropped 5; count of bases not matched to a gene: 4. There are 13 residues in the CDR3. The DNA of the CDR3 is TGTGCCAGCTCCGACAGGGACTATCAGCCCCAGCATTTT. Protein sequence: CASSDRDYQPQHF.

This rearrangement joins TRBV5-4 to TRBJ1-3; D unclear. Trimming took off 4 bases at V and 8 bases at J, with 10 bases between the two ends. There are 12 residues in the CDR3. Germline V lookup: CDR1 SGHNT, CDR2 YYREEE (reference sequence). CDR3 in DNA: TGTGCCAGCAGCCAGAACGGGTACACCATATATTTT. This sequence encodes CASSQNGYTIYF.